What follows describes a single TCR beta chain. This sample was included in a study of blood T cell repertoires in COVID-19. Study-wide background: The analysed material was cDNA or gDNA that came from T cells, B-cell-depleted T cells, or PBMCs.

The assay was immunoSEQ multiplex PCR, and TCRdb's table has in-frame clones only and misses some. Of fewer than 450,000 clones listed, around 88% were seen once; the top ten hold around 12%. The V gene lost 5 bases and the J gene lost 3 bases, with 16 bases spanning the gap. The CDR3 has 15 residues. Germline V gene data show CDR1 as MNHEY and CDR2 as SMNVEV (reference sequence). Seattle's cohort entered during active infection and was followed longitudinally. V and J are TRBV27 and TRBJ1-2, with a tentative D call TRBD1 (6 bases). The sequence came from a woman between 50 and 59 years old with COVID-19, enrolled during active disease. Input material: peripheral blood. For the CDR3, the DNA is TGTGCCAGCAGTCCCAAAGGGGGGGAAGACTATGGCTACACCTTC. The encoded protein is CASSPKGGEDYGYTF.